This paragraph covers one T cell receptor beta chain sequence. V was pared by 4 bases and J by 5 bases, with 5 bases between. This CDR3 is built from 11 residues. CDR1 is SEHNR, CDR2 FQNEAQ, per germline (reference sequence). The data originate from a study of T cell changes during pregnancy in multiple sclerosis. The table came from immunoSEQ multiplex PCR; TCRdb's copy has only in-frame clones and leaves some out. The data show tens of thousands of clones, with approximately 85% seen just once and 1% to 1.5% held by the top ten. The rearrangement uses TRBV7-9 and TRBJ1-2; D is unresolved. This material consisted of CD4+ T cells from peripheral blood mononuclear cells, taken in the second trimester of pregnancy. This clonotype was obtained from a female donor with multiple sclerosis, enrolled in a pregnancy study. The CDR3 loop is CASSSQYGYTF. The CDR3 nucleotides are TGTGCCAGCAGCTCACAATATGGCTACACCTTC.